These 22 T cell receptor beta chains were all obtained from the same sample, sequenced in a study of T cell responses to AZD1222 COVID-19 vaccine (dated by TCRdb to the early 2020s). The library was made by the immunoSEQ multiplex PCR assay. Sourced from immuneACCESS, this table was stored by TCRdb with only in-frame sequences that have V and J called. A share of the clones is absent; for the studies checked, an unresolved V gene accounts for under half, and the remainder has no known explanation. This sample has 75,000 to 95,000 clones in its table, and about 85% of those were observed once. The ten largest clones take up more than 10% of the sample. Interpreted using the paper, the time point label stands for: baseline before first vaccination. The specimen was peripheral blood, collected on day 0 of AZD1222 vaccination. Source of these receptors: an adult in good health.

The chain carries TRBV7-2 and TRBJ2-7; D is undetermined. The length of the CDR3 is 15 residues. CDR1 and CDR2 from the germline V gene are SGHTA and FQGNSA. V lost 5 bases and J lost 0, with 14 bases in between. The CDR3 nucleotides read TGTGCCAGCAGCGTGTTGGCTCTAAGCTCCTACGAGCAGTACTTC. Amino acids: CASSVLALSSYEQYF.

The chain combines TRBV7-8 with TRBJ1-2; D uncertain. CDR3 length equals 14 residues. Per the germline V gene, CDR1 is SGHVS and CDR2 is FQNEAQ. Trimming took 2 bases from V and 6 from J, leaving 13 bases between them. The CDR3: CASSLSPSPDGYTF. CDR3 bases: TGTGCCAGCAGCTTATCACCTTCCCCCGATGGCTACACCTTC.

This chain links TRBV4-3 with TRBJ2-7; TRBD1 matches 7 bases. Germline lookup yields CDR1 LGHNA and CDR2 YSLEER. This CDR3 spans 15 amino acids. V was clipped by 1 base and J by 3 bases; unmatched bases: 6. CDR3: CASSQGLTGNYEQYF. The CDR3 nucleotides are TGCGCCAGCAGCCAAGGTTTGACAGGGAACTACGAGCAGTACTTC.

The rearrangement joins TRBV3-1 (or the pseudogene TRBV3-2) to TRBJ1-2; D gene ambiguous. The germline gives CDR1 LGHDT, CDR2 YNNKEL (reference sequence). With 2 bases removed from V and 4 bases from J, the gap between germline ends came to 11 bases. This CDR3 has 14 amino acids. This CDR3 is CASSQKTTIYGYTF. Written as DNA, the CDR3 is TGTGCCAGCAGCCAAAAGACGACAATCTATGGCTACACCTTC.

This rearrangement joins TRBV10-3 to TRBJ1-2; 7 nucleotides agree with TRBD1. The germline V gene has CDR1 ENHRY and CDR2 SYGVKD. Trimming removed 4 bases from V and 2 bases from J; junction bases left unmatched: 1. The CDR3 contains 13 residues. DNA of the CDR3: TGTGCCATCAGTGGGGGACAGAACTATGGCTACACCTTC. Translation gives CAISGGQNYGYTF.

The sample holds a few counts of this clone. The V call is TRBV9, the J call TRBJ1-5; possibly TRBD1 for D (5 bases). Deletions cut 3 bases from V and 5 bases from J, with 9 bases between. Germline V gives CDR1 SGDLS, CDR2 YYNGEE. This CDR3 comprises 13 residues. CDR3 DNA sequence: TGTGCCAGCAGCGGGGGGGACTATCAGCCCCAGCATTTT. This sequence encodes CASSGGDYQPQHF.

The sample holds one count of this clone. The V gene is TRBV5-4, the J gene TRBJ2-5, with 9 nucleotides matching TRBD1. Trimming cost V 2 bases and J 5 bases; bases outside gene matches: 10. Germline V lookup: CDR1 SGHNT, CDR2 YYREEE (reference sequence). This CDR3 is built from 16 residues. This CDR3 is CASSLGQGRSGETQYF. CDR3 DNA sequence: TGTGCCAGCAGCTTAGGACAGGGGAGATCGGGTGAGACCCAGTACTTC.

The V and J genes are TRBV2 and TRBJ2-7; a weak D match, TRBD1 (5 bases). Trimming shortened V by 1 base and J by 7 bases, and 17 bases separated the two germline ends. The CDR3 is 15 residues long. CDR1 and CDR2 (germline): SNHLY, FYNNEI. In DNA form, the CDR3 reads TGTGCCAGCAGTGAAGAGACAGTGGATCCGGAGGAGCAGTACTTC. Amino acids: CASSEETVDPEEQYF.

V is TRBV2 and J is TRBJ2-2; 8 bases are shared with TRBD1. The length of the CDR3 is 15 residues. Germline V lookup: CDR1 SNHLY, CDR2 FYNNEI. The V gene end was trimmed by 9 bases and the J gene end by 6 bases; junction bases not matched to a gene: 12. The CDR3 coding sequence is TGTGCCAGTTTCCAGGGGGCCGTTTTCGCCGGGGAGCTGTTTTTT. It is translated as CASFQGAVFAGELFF.

This chain connects TRBV7-9 to TRBJ2-3; perhaps TRBD1 as D (6 bases). The germline gives CDR1 SEHNR, CDR2 FQNEAQ (reference sequence). This CDR3 contains 16 residues. V was pared by 2 bases and J by 5 bases, with 17 bases between. CDR3 coding DNA: TGTGCCAGCAGCTTAAGACAGGCGGCTCGAGGAGATACGCAGTATTTT. Residues: CASSLRQAARGDTQYF.

The chain combines TRBV6-5 with TRBJ1-5, with D unclear. Trimming took off 6 bases at V and 2 bases at J, with 14 bases between the two ends. Germline-derived CDR1 and CDR2 are MNHEY and SVGAGI. The CDR3 runs 15 residues. CDR3 sequence (DNA): TGTGCCAGCAGGTCCTCCTGGACCGGCAATCAGCCCCAGCATTTT. It yields the protein CASRSSWTGNQPQHF.

The rearrangement joins TRBV19 to TRBJ2-1, with a tentative D call TRBD2 (7 bases). The germline V gene has CDR1 LNHDA and CDR2 SQIVND (reference sequence). V shed 4 bases and J shed 4 bases, with 14 bases lying between them. The CDR3 has 15 residues. The DNA of the CDR3 is TGTGCCAGTAGTACGACCGGGGGGCTTTACAATGAGCAGTTCTTC. This encodes CASSTTGGLYNEQFF. The full variable domain, with the rest looked up from reference TRBV19 and TRBJ2-1, is DGGITQSPKYLFRKEGQNVTLSCEQNLNHDAMYWYRQDPGQGLRLIYYSQIVNDFQKGDIAEGYSVSREKKESFPLTVTSAQKNPTAFYLCASSTTGGLYNEQFFGPGTRLTVL.

The gene calls are TRBV7-9 and TRBJ1-2; TRBD1 matches at 8 bases. Germline CDR1 and CDR2: SEHNR and FQNEAQ (reference sequence). This CDR3 is 15 amino acids long. Unmatched junction bases numbered 4, after V lost 1 base and J lost 3 bases. CDR3 DNA sequence: TGTGCCAGCAGCTTAGGTCGGACAGGGCACTATGGCTACACCTTC. Residues: CASSLGRTGHYGYTF.

This chain uses TRBV27 with TRBJ1-2; 11 positions agree with TRBD1. In germline, CDR1 is MNHEY, CDR2 SMNVEV (reference sequence). Unmatched junction bases numbered 4, after V lost 6 bases and J lost 7 bases. The length of the CDR3 is 13 residues. Here the CDR3 DNA reads TGTGCCAGCAGGGGGACAGGGGGTGGTGGCTACACCTTC. This translates into CASRGTGGGGYTF.

The chain carries TRBV6-5 and TRBJ1-5, with a weak D call TRBD1 (6 bases). CDR3 length: 14 amino acids. Germline assignment: CDR1 MNHEY and CDR2 SVGAGI. V was shortened by 0 bases and J by 7 bases, with 10 bases between the two germline ends. CDR3 protein: CASSYSGGWQPQHF. DNA of the CDR3: TGTGCCAGCAGTTACTCAGGGGGATGGCAGCCCCAGCATTTT.

This clone was detected only once. V gene TRBV7-2 combines with J gene TRBJ2-1; 11 bases are a match to TRBD2. Germline V gene sequence: CDR1 SGHTA, CDR2 FQGNSA. This CDR3 region has 15 residues. Unmatched junction bases numbered 2, after V lost 3 bases and J lost 4 bases. CDR3: CASSFSGGGYNEQFF. The CDR3 DNA reads as TGTGCCAGCAGCTTTAGCGGGGGGGGTTACAATGAGCAGTTCTTC.

V and J are TRBV7-6 and TRBJ1-2; maybe TRBD1 (5 bases). V was clipped by 5 bases and J by 6 bases, with 13 bases between them. Germline values: CDR1 SGHVS, CDR2 FNYEAQ. This CDR3 comprises 13 residues. The CDR3 sequence is CASSPQGDDGYTF. The DNA of the CDR3 is TGTGCCAGCAGCCCCCAGGGTGACGATGGCTACACCTTC.

The V and J genes are TRBV6-6 and TRBJ1-3; D call uncertain. This CDR3 has 14 residues. V dropped 8 bases and J dropped 0 bases, with 11 bases sitting between them. The V gene's germline CDR1 is MNHNY and CDR2 SVGAGI (reference sequence). CDR3 nucleotides: TGTGCCAGCTGCGACCCAAGCTCTGGAAACACCATATATTTT. Translation: CASCDPSSGNTIYF.

The CDR3 loop reads CASSPERGVSTDTQYF. The CDR3 coding sequence is TGCGCCAGCAGCCCGGAGCGGGGGGTTAGCACAGATACGCAGTATTTT. The chain links TRBV5-1 to TRBJ2-3; 9 bases align to TRBD2. CDR1 SGHRS and CDR2 YFSETQ come from the germline V gene. This CDR3 region has 16 residues. Unmatched junction bases numbered 6, after V lost 4 bases and J lost 0 bases.

This clone was observed a single time. V and J are TRBV9 and TRBJ2-3; TRBD1 or TRBD2 may be the D gene (6 bases each). Trimming left V 3 bases short and J 6 bases short, with 14 bases between. The CDR3 spans 14 residues. Per germline, CDR1 SGDLS and CDR2 YYNGEE. The CDR3 is CASSGGGGMDTQYF. The CDR3 nucleotides are TGTGCCAGCAGCGGAGGAGGGGGAATGGATACGCAGTATTTT.

J is TRBJ1-3 and V is TRBV12-5; TRBD1 matches 7 bases. CDR1 and CDR2 from the germline V gene are LGHNT and FRNRAP. J was trimmed by 0 bases and V by 6 bases; bases with no gene match: 5. The CDR3 contains 15 residues. The CDR3 spells CASGLGQNSGNTIYF. As DNA, the CDR3 is TGTGCTAGTGGCCTGGGACAGAACTCTGGAAACACCATATATTTT.

In regard to this clone: This sample also contains other DNA sequences that code for the same CDR3. The chain carries TRBV27 and TRBJ2-2; 9 positions agree with TRBD1. Germline CDR1 and CDR2: MNHEY and SMNVEV (reference sequence). This CDR3 is built from 14 residues. The V and J ends lost 5 bases and 4 bases, in that order; junction bases with no gene match: 2. The CDR3 spells CASSTGQGTGELFF. Written as DNA, the CDR3 is TGTGCCAGCAGTACGGGACAGGGCACCGGGGAGCTGTTTTTT.